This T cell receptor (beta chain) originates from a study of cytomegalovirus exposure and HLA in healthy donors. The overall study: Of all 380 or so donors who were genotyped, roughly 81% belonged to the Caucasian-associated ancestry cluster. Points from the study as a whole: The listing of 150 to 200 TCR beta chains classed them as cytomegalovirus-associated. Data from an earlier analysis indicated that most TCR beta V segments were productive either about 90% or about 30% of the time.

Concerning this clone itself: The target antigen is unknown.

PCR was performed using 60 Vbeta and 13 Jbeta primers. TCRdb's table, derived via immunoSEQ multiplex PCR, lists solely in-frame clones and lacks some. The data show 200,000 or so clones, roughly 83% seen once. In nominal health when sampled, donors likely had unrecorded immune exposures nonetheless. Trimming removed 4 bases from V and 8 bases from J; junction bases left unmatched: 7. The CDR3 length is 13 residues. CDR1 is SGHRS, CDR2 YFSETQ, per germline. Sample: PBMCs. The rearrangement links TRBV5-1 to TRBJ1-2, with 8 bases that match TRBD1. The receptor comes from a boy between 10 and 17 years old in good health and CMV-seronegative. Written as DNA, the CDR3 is TGCGCCAGCAGCCTTCGACAGGGGTCCGGCTACACCTTC. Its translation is CASSLRQGSGYTF.